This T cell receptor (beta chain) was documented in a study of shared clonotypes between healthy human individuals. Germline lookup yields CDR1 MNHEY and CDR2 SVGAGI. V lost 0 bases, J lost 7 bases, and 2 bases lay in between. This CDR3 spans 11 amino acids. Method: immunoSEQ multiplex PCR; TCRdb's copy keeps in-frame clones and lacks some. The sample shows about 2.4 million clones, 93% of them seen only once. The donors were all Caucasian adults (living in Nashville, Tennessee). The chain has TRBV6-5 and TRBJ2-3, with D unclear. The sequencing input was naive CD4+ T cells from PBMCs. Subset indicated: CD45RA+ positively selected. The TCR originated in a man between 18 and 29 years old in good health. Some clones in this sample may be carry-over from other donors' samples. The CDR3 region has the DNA TGTGCCAGCAGTTACTCCTATACGCAGTATTTT. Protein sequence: CASSYSYTQYF.